The following is a T cell receptor beta chain sequence with its context. TCRdb keeps only in-frame clones here, not all; method: immunoSEQ multiplex PCR. This sample carries some 310,000 clones, about 90% of them seen once, and the ten largest clones take about 8.4%. These data belong to a study of blood T cell repertoires in COVID-19. Study information: T cells, B-cell-depleted T cells, or PBMCs supplied cDNA or gDNA.

Participants spanned ages roughly 18 to 95 years and resided in 20 to 25 US areas. Participant-given clinical history determined each cohort assignment. Among Cohort 3 donors, those recovered had two negative PCRs, clearance, or symptom resolution. This CDR3 spans 13 amino acids. Germline CDR1 SGHVS, CDR2 FNYEAQ. Trimming left V 8 bases short and J 1 base short, with 11 bases between. This rearrangement joins TRBV7-6 to TRBJ1-1; no clear D. This sequence was found in a woman between 25 and 40 years old who had recovered from COVID-19. What was sequenced was PBMCs or T cells enriched from blood (not recorded which). The CDR3 region is CASRLAGNTEAFF. CDR3 DNA: TGTGCCAGCCGGCTCGCAGGGAACACTGAAGCTTTCTTT.